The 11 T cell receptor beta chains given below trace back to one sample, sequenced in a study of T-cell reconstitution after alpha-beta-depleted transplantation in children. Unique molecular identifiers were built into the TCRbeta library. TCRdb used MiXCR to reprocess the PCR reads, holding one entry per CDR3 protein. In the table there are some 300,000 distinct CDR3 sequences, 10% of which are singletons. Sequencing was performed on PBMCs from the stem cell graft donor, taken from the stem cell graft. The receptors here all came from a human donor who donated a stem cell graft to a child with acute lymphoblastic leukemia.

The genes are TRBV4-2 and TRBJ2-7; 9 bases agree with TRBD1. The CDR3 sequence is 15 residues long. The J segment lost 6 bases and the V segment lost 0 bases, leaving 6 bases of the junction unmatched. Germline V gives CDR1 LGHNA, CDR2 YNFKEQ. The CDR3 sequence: CASSQEGTGLSEQYF. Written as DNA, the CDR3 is TGTGCCAGCAGCCAAGAGGGGACAGGGTTATCCGAGCAGTACTTC.

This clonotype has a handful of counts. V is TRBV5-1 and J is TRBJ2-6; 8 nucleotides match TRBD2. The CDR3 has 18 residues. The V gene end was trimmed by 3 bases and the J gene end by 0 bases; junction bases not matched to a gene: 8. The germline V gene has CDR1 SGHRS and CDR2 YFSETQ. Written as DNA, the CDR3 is TGCGCCAGCAGCTCTGGCGGGGGGTCCTCCTCTGGGGCCAACGTCCTGACTTTC. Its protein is CASSSGGGSSSGANVLTF.

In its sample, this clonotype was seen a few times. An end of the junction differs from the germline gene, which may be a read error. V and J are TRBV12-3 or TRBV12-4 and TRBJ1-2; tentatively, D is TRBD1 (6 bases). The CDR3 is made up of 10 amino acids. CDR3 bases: TGTGCCAGCTCCCGGGACAAACCTGGCTTC. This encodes CASSRDKPGF.

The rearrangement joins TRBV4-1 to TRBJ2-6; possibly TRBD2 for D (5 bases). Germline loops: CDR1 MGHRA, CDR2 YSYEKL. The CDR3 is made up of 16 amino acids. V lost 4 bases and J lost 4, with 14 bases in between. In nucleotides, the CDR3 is TGCGCCAGCAGCCGGACGTCGGGGAGCGGGGCCAACGTCCTGACTTTC. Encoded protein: CASSRTSGSGANVLTF.

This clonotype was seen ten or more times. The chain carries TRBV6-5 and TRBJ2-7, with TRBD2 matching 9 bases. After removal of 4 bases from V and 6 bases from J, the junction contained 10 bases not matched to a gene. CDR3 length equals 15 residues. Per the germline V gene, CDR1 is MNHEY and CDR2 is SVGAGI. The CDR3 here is CASSSIAGARSEQYF. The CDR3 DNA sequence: TGTGCCAGCAGTTCAATAGCGGGAGCCCGTTCCGAGCAGTACTTC.

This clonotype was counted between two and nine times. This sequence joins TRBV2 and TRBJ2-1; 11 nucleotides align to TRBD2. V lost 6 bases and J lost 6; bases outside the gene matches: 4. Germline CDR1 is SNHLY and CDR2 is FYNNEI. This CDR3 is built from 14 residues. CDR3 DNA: TGTGCCAGCAGGCAACTAGCGGGAGTCAATGAGCAGTTCTTC. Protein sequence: CASRQLAGVNEQFF.

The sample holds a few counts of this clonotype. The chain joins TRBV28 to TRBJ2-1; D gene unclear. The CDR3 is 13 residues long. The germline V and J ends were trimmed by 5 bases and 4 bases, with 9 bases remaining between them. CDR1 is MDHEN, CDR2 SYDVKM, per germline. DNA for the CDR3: TGTGCCAGCAGTGTAAATCTTTACAATGAGCAGTTCTTC. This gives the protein CASSVNLYNEQFF.

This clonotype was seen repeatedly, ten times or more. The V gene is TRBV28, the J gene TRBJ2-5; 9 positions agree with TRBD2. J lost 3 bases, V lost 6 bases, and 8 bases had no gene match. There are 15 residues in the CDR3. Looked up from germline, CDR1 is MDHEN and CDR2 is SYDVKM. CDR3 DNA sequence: TGTGCCAGCAGGGACGGGGGACTAGCCAAAGAGACCCAGTACTTC. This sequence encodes CASRDGGLAKETQYF.

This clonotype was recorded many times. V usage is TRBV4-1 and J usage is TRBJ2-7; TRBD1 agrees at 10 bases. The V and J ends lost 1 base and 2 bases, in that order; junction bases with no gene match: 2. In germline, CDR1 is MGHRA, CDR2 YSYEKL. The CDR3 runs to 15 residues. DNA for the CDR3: TGCGCCAGCAGCCAAGTGGGACAGGGGACCTACGAGCAGTACTTC. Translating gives CASSQVGQGTYEQYF.

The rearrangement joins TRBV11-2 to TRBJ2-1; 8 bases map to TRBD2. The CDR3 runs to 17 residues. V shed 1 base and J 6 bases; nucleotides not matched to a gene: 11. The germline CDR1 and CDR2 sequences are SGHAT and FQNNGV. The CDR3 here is CASSLAPGSGGFNEQFF. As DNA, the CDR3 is TGTGCCAGCAGCTTAGCCCCCGGGAGCGGGGGATTCAATGAGCAGTTCTTC.

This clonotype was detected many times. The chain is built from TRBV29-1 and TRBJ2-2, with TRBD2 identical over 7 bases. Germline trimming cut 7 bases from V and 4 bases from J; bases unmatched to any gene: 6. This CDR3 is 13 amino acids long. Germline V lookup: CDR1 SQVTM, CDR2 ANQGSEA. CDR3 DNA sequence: TGCAGCGCGCAGACTAGCTCCACCGGGGAGCTGTTTTTT. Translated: CSAQTSSTGELFF.